Detailed here is one T cell receptor beta chain. Its cognate antigen is unknown. The data were produced by immunoSEQ multiplex PCR, yet TCRdb's version contains in-frame clones alone and is incomplete. The table has 69,000 or so clones, more than 75% seen once. The data were taken from a study of T cell responses to AZD1222 COVID-19 vaccine. Per germline, CDR1 LNHDA and CDR2 SQIVND (reference sequence). This CDR3 comprises 13 residues. Trimming cost V 4 bases and J 5 bases, with 12 bases left between them. Findings and limits, study-wide: The study found Spike-specific TCR breadth and depth rose after two AZD1222 doses. Nearly half of the spike-specific TCRs reportedly recognize variant regions that carry no mutations. Clonal diversity was possibly underestimated, and white British individuals and females predominated among donors. Just a handful of AZD1222 recipients were seropositive at baseline.

This specimen was peripheral blood, taken 28 days after the second dose of the MenACWY control vaccine. V is TRBV19 and J is TRBJ2-7; D could derive from TRBD1 or TRBD2 (5 bases each). The sequence derives from an adult who received the MenACWY meningococcal vaccine as a control. DNA for the CDR3: TGTGCCAGTAGTACCACTAGGGGCCACGAGCAGTACTTC. Protein: CASSTTRGHEQYF.